The present TCR beta chain was sequenced within a study of T cell responses to AZD1222 COVID-19 vaccine. Findings and caveats of the study: Unmutated regions of variants are reportedly targeted by nearly half of spike-specific TCRs. CD4 TCRs linked to vaccination spanned spike, dominating at 160-218 and 743-854. White British donors predominated, females outnumbered males, and clonal diversity was possibly underestimated. Recipients of AZD1222 seropositive at baseline numbered only 6 or 7.

On this clone: As yet, its antigen is unknown.

Sequencing was performed with immunoSEQ multiplex PCR; in TCRdb, only in-frame clones are kept and a portion is missing. The sample has 140,000 or so clones, roughly 92% seen once. CDR1 SGDLS and CDR2 YYNGEE come from the germline V gene. V was clipped by 7 bases and J by 7 bases, with 15 bases between them. This CDR3 region has 14 residues. This chain joins TRBV9 and TRBJ1-6; no clear D gene. Sequenced here: peripheral blood, sampled on day 0 of AZD1222 vaccination. This TCR came from an adult in good health. CDR3 DNA sequence: TGTGCCAGCGCATCTCTGATCTTGAATTCACCCCTCCACTTT. Translation gives CASASLILNSPLHF.